The present TCR beta chain was sequenced within a study of blood T cell repertoires in COVID-19. About the research overall: Acute and convalescent COVID-19 samples came from the United States, Italy and Spain. In each case, the material was cDNA or gDNA derived from T cells, B-cell-depleted T cells, or PBMCs.

As processed by the authors: Amplification from reference gene primers served as the basis for estimated nucleated cell counts. Produced via immunoSEQ multiplex PCR; TCRdb's table is partial and in-frame only. The DNA gave D and trimming, while V, J and clone size come from that table. Seen here are a few hundred thousand clones, around 89% observed once, and the top ten hold roughly 6.1%. While infection was still active, Seattle patients were enrolled and then followed longitudinally. The length of the CDR3 is 14 residues. Unmatched junction bases numbered 2, after V lost 5 bases and J lost 3 bases. Per germline, CDR1 SGHAT and CDR2 FQDESV (reference sequence).

This chain uses TRBV11-1 with TRBJ2-2, with 8 bases identical to TRBD1. Sequenced input: peripheral blood. This sequence was found in a woman aged 50 to 60 with COVID-19, enrolled during active disease. CDR3 nucleotides: TGTGCCAGCAGCCGACAGGGGTACACCGGGGAGCTGTTTTTT. This sequence encodes CASSRQGYTGELFF.